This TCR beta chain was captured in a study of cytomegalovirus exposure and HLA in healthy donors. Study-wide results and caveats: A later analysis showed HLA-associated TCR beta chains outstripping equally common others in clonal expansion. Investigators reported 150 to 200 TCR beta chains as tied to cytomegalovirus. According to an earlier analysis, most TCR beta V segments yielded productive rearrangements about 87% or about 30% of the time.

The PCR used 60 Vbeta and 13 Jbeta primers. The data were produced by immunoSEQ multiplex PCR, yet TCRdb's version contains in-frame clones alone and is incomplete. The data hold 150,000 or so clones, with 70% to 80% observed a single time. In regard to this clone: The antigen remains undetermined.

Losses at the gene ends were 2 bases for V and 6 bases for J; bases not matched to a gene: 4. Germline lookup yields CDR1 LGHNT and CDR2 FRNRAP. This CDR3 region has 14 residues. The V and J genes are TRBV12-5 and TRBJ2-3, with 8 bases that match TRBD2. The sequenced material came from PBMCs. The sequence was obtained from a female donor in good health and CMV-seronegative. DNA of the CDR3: TGTGCTAGTGGTTTGAAGCGGGGGAACGATACGCAGTATTTT. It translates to CASGLKRGNDTQYF.